The 25 T cell receptor beta chains below come from one sample, sequenced in a study of cytomegalovirus exposure and HLA in healthy donors. The PCR ran on 60 Vbeta and 13 Jbeta primers. Method: immunoSEQ multiplex PCR; TCRdb's copy keeps in-frame clones and lacks some. The sample includes 160,000 or so clones, approximately 86% of them seen just once. The sequenced material came from PBMCs. The source of these receptors is a woman under 30 in good health and CMV-seronegative.

The chain links TRBV5-1 to TRBJ2-7, with D uncertain. The CDR3 extends over 15 amino acids. CDR1 is SGHRS, CDR2 YFSETQ, per germline. V gave up 0 bases and J gave up 2 bases, with 12 bases separating them. The CDR3 loop reads CASSLDRGPTYEQYF. The CDR3 bases are TGCGCCAGCAGCTTGGATCGAGGCCCTACCTACGAGCAGTACTTC.

The chain has TRBV7-2 and TRBJ2-6; possibly TRBD1 for D (6 bases). Germline CDR1 SGHTA, CDR2 FQGNSA. This CDR3 region has 18 residues. The V end lost 5 bases, the J end lost 0 bases, and 17 bases lay between the germline ends. CDR3: CASSPRRTVTSGANVLTF. The CDR3 DNA reads as TGTGCCAGCAGCCCAAGAAGGACAGTCACCTCTGGGGCCAACGTCCTGACTTTC.

The rearrangement joins TRBV7-2 to TRBJ2-6; 9 nucleotides match TRBD1. CDR3 length: 18 residues. Germline CDR1 SGHTA, CDR2 FQGNSA. V shed 5 bases, J shed 0 bases, and the junction held 8 bases outside the gene matches. DNA of the CDR3: TGTGCCAGCAGCCCGCGGACAGGGGTAATCTCTGGGGCCAACGTCCTGACTTTC. This translates into CASSPRTGVISGANVLTF.

This chain joins TRBV5-1 and TRBJ2-3, with 9 bases that match TRBD2. The CDR3 consists of 15 residues. CDR1 is SGHRS, CDR2 YFSETQ, per germline. The V and J ends lost 4 bases and 2 bases, in that order; junction bases with no gene match: 5. The chain's CDR3 is CASSRPSGATDTQYF. In nucleotides, the CDR3 is TGCGCCAGCAGCCGACCTAGCGGGGCCACAGATACGCAGTATTTT.

The chain has TRBV29-1 and TRBJ2-3, with 8 nucleotides matching TRBD1. The CDR3 covers 14 residues. The germline CDR1 and CDR2 sequences are SQVTM and ANQGSEA. V lost 6 bases and J lost 1; bases outside the gene matches: 6. CDR3 coding DNA: TGCAGCGTAAACGACAGGGGAGGCACAGATACGCAGTATTTT. Protein sequence: CSVNDRGGTDTQYF.

J is TRBJ2-7 and V is TRBV19; TRBD1 agrees at 11 bases. CDR1 is LNHDA and CDR2 is SQIVND in the germline V gene (reference sequence). This CDR3 comprises 15 residues. The V segment lost 2 bases and the J segment 4 bases; nucleotides outside the gene matches: 4. CDR3 in DNA: TGTGCCAGTAGTATATCTGGACAGGGGGCTTACGAGCAGTACTTC. Translating gives CASSISGQGAYEQYF.

The gene calls are TRBV7-2 and TRBJ2-1; possibly TRBD2 for D (7 bases). Trimming removed 2 bases at V and 3 bases at J, with 11 bases between. The length of the CDR3 is 15 residues. Germline V CDR1 and CDR2: SGHTA, FQGNSA. CDR3 bases: TGTGCCAGCAGCTTACGAGGGGGGGGCTACAATGAGCAGTTCTTC. Translation: CASSLRGGGYNEQFF.

V usage is TRBV29-1 and J usage is TRBJ2-3, with D perhaps matching TRBD2 (6 bases). The CDR3 has 15 residues. V lost 0 bases, J lost 3 bases, and 13 bases lay in between. Germline V lookup: CDR1 SQVTM, CDR2 ANQGSEA. CDR3 nucleotides: TGCAGCGTTGAAGATACTCCGACTAGTACAGATACGCAGTATTTT. Translation: CSVEDTPTSTDTQYF.

V is TRBV5-1 and J is TRBJ1-2; TRBD1 might be the D (6 bases). Germline CDR1 is SGHRS and CDR2 is YFSETQ. This CDR3 is 17 amino acids long. V lost 1 base and J 2 bases, leaving 18 bases between the germline ends. Here the CDR3 DNA reads TGCGCCAGCAGCTTGCAGGGTCGGGGGGCGTCGAACTATGGCTACACCTTC. Encoded protein: CASSLQGRGASNYGYTF.

The rearrangement links TRBV29-1 to TRBJ1-2; D is undetermined. This CDR3 contains 12 residues. Germline V gene data show CDR1 as SQVTM and CDR2 as ANQGSEA. V shed 4 bases and J shed 5 bases, with 11 bases lying between them. CDR3 protein: CSVAEDLYGYTF. The CDR3 DNA follows: TGCAGCGTTGCTGAGGATTTGTATGGCTACACCTTC.

As concerns this clone: The germline gene is not matched at one end of the junction; a read error may be the cause. J is TRBJ2-7 and V is TRBV27; 8 bases agree with TRBD1. CDR3 length equals 16 residues. From germline, CDR1 is MNHEY and CDR2 SMNVEV (reference sequence). In DNA, the CDR3 is TGTGCCAGCAGCACCCTCCCCGGGACAGGCTCCTCCGAGCAGTACTTC. Amino acids: CASSTLPGTGSSEQYF.

This clone was detected once. The chain has TRBV7-2 and TRBJ2-7, with D uncertain. Germline assignment: CDR1 SGHTA and CDR2 FQGNSA. This CDR3 is 12 amino acids long. With 4 bases removed from V and 3 bases from J, the gap between germline ends came to 7 bases. The CDR3 DNA follows: TGTGCCAGCAGCTCAACCAGCTACGAGCAGTACTTC. Protein: CASSSTSYEQYF. Full variable domain (outside the CDR3, taken from reference TRBV7-2 and TRBJ2-7): GAGVSQSPSNKVTEKGKDVELRCDPISGHTALYWYRQSLGQGLEFLIYFQGNSAPDKSGLPSDRFSAERTGGSVSTLTIQRTQQEDSAVYLCASSSTSYEQYFGPGTRLTVT.

This clone was observed once. The chain carries TRBV28 and TRBJ2-3, with D perhaps TRBD1 (6 bases). The CDR3 extends over 18 amino acids. V gave up 2 bases and J gave up 1 base, with 19 bases separating them. Germline CDR1 and CDR2: MDHEN and SYDVKM. For the CDR3, the DNA is TGTGCCAGCAGTTTAGGGGCCTGGGGCAGGGGTGGCACAGATACGCAGTATTTT. This encodes CASSLGAWGRGGTDTQYF.

Only one count was recorded for this clone. This chain connects TRBV28 to TRBJ2-7; no clear D gene. CDR3 length equals 13 residues. Germline V gene data show CDR1 as MDHEN and CDR2 as SYDVKM. V was shortened by 5 bases and J by 4 bases, with 12 bases between the two germline ends. CDR3 coding DNA: TGTGCCAGCAGTCGAACCAGGCCTTACGAGCAGTACTTC. Translated: CASSRTRPYEQYF.

The chain carries TRBV6-1 and TRBJ1-4; D might be TRBD1 (6 bases). The CDR3 runs 15 residues. Germline CDR1 and CDR2: MNHNS and SASEGT. The V and J ends lost 2 bases and 8 bases respectively, with 15 bases between them. The DNA of the CDR3 is TGTGCCAGCAGTGAACGCTGGGACAAGAGGGAAAAACTGTTTTTT. It specifies CASSERWDKREKLFF.

This rearrangement joins TRBV7-9 to TRBJ1-2; TRBD1 agrees at 8 bases. The J segment lost 6 bases and the V segment lost 7 bases, leaving 13 bases of the junction unmatched. CDR1 and CDR2 (germline): SEHNR, FQNEAQ (reference sequence). This CDR3 region has 15 residues. The chain's CDR3 is CASILSDRESHGYTF. The CDR3 DNA follows: TGTGCCAGCATTCTTTCGGACAGGGAAAGCCATGGCTACACCTTC.

The chain recombines TRBV7-3 with TRBJ2-3; tentatively, D is TRBD1 (5 bases). The CDR3 is made up of 13 amino acids. Per germline, CDR1 SGHTA and CDR2 FQGTGA. V was clipped by 4 bases and J by 6 bases, with 11 bases between them. The CDR3 protein is CASSSGALDTQYF. The CDR3 DNA sequence: TGTGCCAGCAGCTCTGGGGCCCTCGATACGCAGTATTTT. The full variable domain, completed using reference TRBV7-3 and TRBJ2-3, is GAGVSQTPSNKVTEKGKYVELRCDPISGHTALYWYRQSLGQGPEFLIYFQGTGAADDSGLPNDRFFAVRPEGSVSTLKIQRTERGDSAVYLCASSSGALDTQYFGPGTRLTVL.

The J gene is TRBJ1-4, the V gene TRBV5-1, with unresolved D. Trimming took 3 bases from V and 8 from J, leaving 14 bases between them. The CDR3 is 14 residues long. The germline CDR1 and CDR2 sequences are SGHRS and YFSETQ. CDR3 nucleotide sequence: TGCGCCAGCAGCTCGGTACCCTCACTCGAAAAACTGTTTTTT. Protein: CASSSVPSLEKLFF.

The chain combines TRBV28 with TRBJ2-7; D possibly corresponds to TRBD2 (6 bases). V gave up 6 bases and J gave up 6 bases, with 15 bases separating them. The CDR3 has 13 amino acids. Germline CDR1 and CDR2: MDHEN and SYDVKM. CDR3 DNA: TGTGCCAGCAGCCGCCCCGTCGGGGGCGAGCAGTACTTC. It encodes CASSRPVGGEQYF.

This chain uses TRBV11-3 with TRBJ1-1; weak D call: TRBD1 (5 bases). CDR3 length equals 16 residues. The V end lost 5 bases, the J end lost 0 bases, and 16 bases lay between the germline ends. Germline V CDR1 and CDR2: SGHNT, YENEEA. The CDR3 coding sequence is TGTGCCAGCAGCCCGGGGGACGGATCAATGAACACTGAAGCTTTCTTT. Amino acids: CASSPGDGSMNTEAFF.

The gene calls are TRBV27 and TRBJ1-2; D remains ambiguous. The CDR3 sequence is 13 residues long. Germline V gene data show CDR1 as MNHEY and CDR2 as SMNVEV (reference sequence). V was shortened by 9 bases and J by 4 bases, with 15 bases between the two germline ends. Here the CDR3 reads CASTVTPGYGYTF. CDR3 DNA: TGTGCCAGTACAGTCACACCTGGCTATGGCTACACCTTC.

The rearrangement joins TRBV5-4 to TRBJ1-2, with D possibly TRBD1 on 6 matching bases. Germline V gives CDR1 SGHNT, CDR2 YYREEE (reference sequence). CDR3 length: 14 amino acids. Trimming removed 0 bases at V and 8 bases at J, with 14 bases between. CDR3 nucleotides: TGTGCCAGCAGCTTGGCCGTTAGGGGGAGCGGCTACACCTTC. This encodes CASSLAVRGSGYTF.

The chain combines TRBV7-6 with TRBJ2-3, with unresolved D. V lost 11 bases and J 8 bases, leaving 11 bases between the germline ends. The CDR3 consists of 10 residues. The V gene's germline CDR1 is SGHVS and CDR2 FNYEAQ. CDR3 in amino acids: CAEQRVTQYF. DNA for the CDR3: TGTGCCGAACAACGGGTTACGCAGTATTTT.

V usage is TRBV27 and J usage is TRBJ2-7, with 8 bases identical to TRBD1. The CDR3 runs 14 residues. Germline CDR1 and CDR2: MNHEY and SMNVEV (reference sequence). V shed 5 bases, J shed 4 bases, and the junction held 7 bases outside the gene matches. The DNA for the CDR3 is TGTGCCAGCAGTGTCAGGGGGCCCCCTTACGAGCAGTACTTC. Amino acids: CASSVRGPPYEQYF.

V gene TRBV6-1 combines with J gene TRBJ1-1, with D tentatively TRBD1 (6 bases). Trimming took off 1 base at V and 1 base at J, with 10 bases between the two ends. Germline loops: CDR1 MNHNS, CDR2 SASEGT. The CDR3 runs to 15 residues. The CDR3 DNA is TGTGCCAGCAGTGAAGATCGGGGGGCGAACACTGAAGCTTTCTTT. It encodes CASSEDRGANTEAFF.